This T cell receptor (beta chain) originates from a study of cytomegalovirus exposure and HLA in healthy donors. Study-wide background: Researchers previously reported finding more than 100 million unique TCR beta sequences from about 170 million T cells. Study-level results: V- and J-gene trimming of TCR beta was linked (in a later analysis) to a missense DCLRE1C variant. A cluster of highly shared sequence variants was likely a sequencing artifact. Reportedly, cytomegalovirus status was diagnosed with high sensitivity and specificity.

CDR3 size: 15 residues. Germline V gene lookup returns CDR1 MNHNS and CDR2 SASEGT. The V gene end was trimmed by 8 bases and the J gene end by 3 bases; junction bases not matched to a gene: 11. PCR used 60 Vbeta primers and 13 Jbeta primers. Only in-frame clones appear in the TCRdb table, and some are missing; sequencing was by immunoSEQ multiplex PCR. The sample lists roughly 200,000 clones, about 80% occurring once. A note on this clone: Antigen: not known.

The sequenced sample consisted of PBMCs. The TCR originated in a man aged 60-69 years in good health and CMV-seronegative. The genes are TRBV6-1 and TRBJ2-7; the match to TRBD1 covers 9 bases. The CDR3 DNA follows: TGTGCCAGCCAAGGGACAGGGATAGGTCGCTACGAGCAGTACTTC. Translating it yields CASQGTGIGRYEQYF.